Sequencing of this TCR beta chain was carried out in a study of cytomegalovirus exposure and HLA in healthy donors. Researchers ran the PCR with 60 Vbeta and 13 Jbeta primers. The protocol was immunoSEQ multiplex PCR, while the TCRdb copy is restricted to in-frame clones and leaves out a portion. In the table there are a few hundred thousand clones, roughly four fifths of which are singletons. The junction had 9 bases not matched to a gene; V was cut back by 6 bases and J by 6 bases. The CDR3 extends over 15 amino acids. Germline CDR1 is MNHEY and CDR2 is SVGAGI. Input material: PBMCs. The rearrangement joins TRBV6-5 to TRBJ2-1; 9 bases align to TRBD1. The sequence was obtained from a woman aged 40-49 years in good health and CMV-seropositive. DNA for the CDR3: TGTGCCAGCAGAGCATCGGGACAGGGTGGCAATGAGCAGTTCTTC. This codes for CASRASGQGGNEQFF.